This T cell receptor beta chain is drawn from a study of human T cells and chemical hapten exposure. Study-level information: An area of 2 cm by 2 cm on upper inner arm skin received 2% DPC for sensitization. Overall study results and limits: Alopecia in all donors means immunity may differ from healthy individuals.

Ten or more counts support this clonotype. Its antigen is still unknown. Time point noted: patch test 3, about 24 weeks after DPC sensitization. Documented treatment: therapeutic diphenylcyclopropenone sensitization with weekly scalp DPC. Blood draws came first, before each patch test. Total RNA was isolated from whole blood that had not been fractionated. TCRdb reprocessed the RACE reads with MiXCR, giving one entry per CDR3 protein. The sample includes some 90,000 distinct CDR3 sequences, under 13% of them seen just once. V was cut by 6 bases and J by 0 bases, with 3 bases left in between. CDR1 MNHEY and CDR2 SVGEGT come from the germline V gene. The CDR3 contains 13 residues.

The chain joins TRBV6-2 or TRBV6-3 to TRBJ1-6; D unclear. The source material was whole blood, sampled in connection with sensitization to the hapten diphenylcyclopropenone (DPC). The source of this sequence is a woman aged 25-40 years with alopecia areata. Some clones in this sample may be carry-over from other donors' samples. The CDR3 loop is CASSGSYNSPLHF. In DNA form, the CDR3 reads TGTGCCAGCAGCGGCTCCTATAATTCACCCCTCCACTTT.